The rows below give T cell receptor beta chains drawn from one sample of a study of cytomegalovirus exposure and HLA in healthy donors. Generated by immunoSEQ multiplex PCR, the TCRdb table keeps only in-frame clones and is missing some. The data show about 140,000 clones, around 77% seen once. Specimen: PBMCs. These receptors were taken from a man aged 25-45 years in good health. CDR3s include the opening cysteine and the closing phenylalanine or tryptophan. The D gene is left open where the match is weak. Part of the rows lack a size; the others show once, few, many or a class for expanded clones.

D gene: -
clone size: -
J gene: TRBJ2-3
V gene: TRBV9
CDR3 protein: CASSVGLTRGTQYF
CDR3 DNA: TGTGCCAGCAGCGTAGGTTTGACTAGAGGTACGCAGTATTTT

D gene: TRBD2
clone size: once
J gene: TRBJ2-3
V gene: TRBV5-4
CDR3 protein: CASSLSSGRSDTQYF
CDR3 DNA: TGTGCCAGCAGCTTGTCTAGCGGGAGATCGGATACGCAGTATTTT

D gene: -
clone size: -
J gene: TRBJ2-3
V gene: TRBV27
CDR3 protein: CASEGEGDTQYF
CDR3 DNA: TGTGCCAGCGAGGGTGAGGGAGATACGCAGTATTTT

D gene: -
clone size: -
J gene: TRBJ1-4
V gene: TRBV4-2
CDR3 protein: CASSQETGELFF
CDR3 DNA: TGTGCCAGCAGCCAAGAGACGGGGGAACTGTTTTTT

D gene: -
clone size: -
J gene: TRBJ2-7
V gene: TRBV7-9
CDR3 protein: CASSDGGRREQYF
CDR3 DNA: TGTGCCAGCAGCGACGGGGGAAGGCGCGAGCAGTACTTC

D gene: TRBD1
clone size: -
J gene: TRBJ1-1
V gene: TRBV28
CDR3 protein: CASSPTGVFNEAFF
CDR3 DNA: TGTGCCAGCAGCCCAACAGGGGTGTTTAATGAAGCTTTCTTT

D gene: TRBD2
clone size: -
J gene: TRBJ2-3
V gene: TRBV5-8
CDR3 protein: CASSFATLAGGPTDTQYF
CDR3 DNA: TGTGCCAGCAGCTTCGCTACCCTAGCGGGAGGGCCGACAGATACGCAGTATTTT

D gene: -
clone size: -
J gene: TRBJ1-1
V gene: TRBV2
CDR3 protein: CASRRQENTEAFF
CDR3 DNA: TGTGCCAGCAGGAGACAAGAGAACACTGAAGCTTTCTTT

D gene: -
clone size: -
J gene: TRBJ2-7
V gene: TRBV6-5
CDR3 protein: CASSLALSYEQYF
CDR3 DNA: TGTGCCAGCAGTTTAGCTTTATCCTACGAGCAGTACTTC

D gene: -
clone size: -
J gene: TRBJ1-3
V gene: TRBV11-3
CDR3 protein: CASSLDFSGNTIYF
CDR3 DNA: TGTGCCAGCAGCTTAGACTTCTCTGGAAACACCATATATTTT

D gene: -
clone size: few
J gene: TRBJ2-1
V gene: TRBV28
CDR3 protein: CASSLTDSSSYNEQFF
CDR3 DNA: TGTGCCAGCAGTTTAACGGACTCGAGCTCCTACAATGAGCAGTTCTTC

D gene: TRBD2
clone size: -
J gene: TRBJ2-1
V gene: TRBV28
CDR3 protein: CASWGSGRRGRAYNEQFF
CDR3 DNA: TGTGCCAGTTGGGGCAGCGGGAGGCGCGGGAGGGCCTACAATGAGCAGTTCTTC

D gene: -
clone size: -
J gene: TRBJ2-6
V gene: TRBV28
CDR3 protein: CVAAGPGANVLTF
CDR3 DNA: TGTGTCGCGGCGGGTCCTGGGGCCAACGTCCTGACTTTC

D gene: -
clone size: -
J gene: TRBJ1-2
V gene: TRBV4-1
CDR3 protein: CASSQGTQTYGYTF
CDR3 DNA: TGCGCCAGCAGCCAAGGGACTCAAACCTATGGCTACACCTTC